These 29 T cell receptor beta chains came from one sample sequenced in a study of T cell repertoires in cytomegalovirus infection (dated by TCRdb to the late 2010s). Sequencer: Illumina HiSeq 1500. The raw public data were reprocessed by TCRdb itself: fastp quality trimming at Q25, MiXCR clonotype calling, in-frame beta chains only. Under each unique CDR3 protein, matching rows form one entry showing the most common genes and DNA. The table for this sample lists about 160,000 distinct CDR3 sequences; over 15% of them were counted only once. Together, the top ten hold roughly 20% of the sample. Specimen: CD8+ T cells from PBMCs. The receptors stem from a human donor in good health (CMV status not recorded). Some clones in this sample may be carry-over from other donors' samples.

This clonotype was seen only a few times. The chain carries TRBV7-9 and TRBJ1-6; D remains ambiguous. The CDR3 length is 12 residues. From germline, CDR1 is SEHNR and CDR2 FQNEAQ (reference sequence). Trimming took 0 bases from V and 10 from J, leaving 4 bases between them. CDR3 in amino acids: CASSLAGSPLHF. For the CDR3, the DNA is TGTGCCAGCAGCTTAGCGGGCTCACCCCTCCACTTT.

This clonotype was counted only a few times. This chain connects TRBV5-1 to TRBJ1-1; D remains ambiguous. The CDR3 totals 12 residues. The V end lost 0 bases, the J end lost 6 bases, and 6 bases lay between the germline ends. CDR1 and CDR2 from the germline V gene are SGHRS and YFSETQ. The CDR3 spells CASSLGVAEAFF. The CDR3 nucleotides read TGCGCCAGCAGCTTGGGAGTAGCTGAAGCTTTCTTT.

This sequence joins TRBV29-1 and TRBJ2-5; possible D gene TRBD2, 6 bases. Germline V lookup: CDR1 SQVTM, CDR2 ANQGSEA. CDR3 length equals 15 residues. V dropped 1 base and J dropped 7 bases, with 19 bases sitting between them. The CDR3: CSVEGGGTFYRTQYF. The CDR3 nucleotides are TGCAGCGTTGAAGGGGGCGGGACCTTCTATCGGACCCAGTACTTC.

The chain joins TRBV7-2 to TRBJ1-3; D possibly corresponds to TRBD1 (6 bases). The CDR3 runs 13 residues. Between the trimmed V and J ends, which lost 3 bases and 8 bases, there was a span of 11 bases. Per the germline V gene, CDR1 is SGHTA and CDR2 is FQGNSA. CDR3 in DNA: TGTGCCAGCAGCTTTACAGGGAGAGACACCATATATTTT. Translation gives CASSFTGRDTIYF.

This clonotype was detected a few times. V usage is TRBV24-1 and J usage is TRBJ2-1; the D is unclear. Trimming left V 4 bases short and J 10 bases short, with 16 bases between. The germline CDR1 and CDR2 sequences are KGHDR and SFDVKD. The CDR3 contains 14 residues. The CDR3 region has the DNA TGTGCCACCAGTGAGGTCACGGCATCGTCGGAGCAGTTCTTC. Translated: CATSEVTASSEQFF.

This clonotype was recorded a few times. The chain links TRBV7-8 to TRBJ2-5, with 9 bases that match TRBD1. Unmatched junction bases numbered 9, after V lost 5 bases and J lost 2 bases. This CDR3 is built from 16 residues. CDR1 and CDR2 from the germline V gene are SGHVS and FQNEAQ. In DNA form, the CDR3 reads TGTGCCAGCAGCGTGCAACCGGGACAGGGACAAGAGACCCAGTACTTC. It encodes CASSVQPGQGQETQYF.

The sample holds a few counts of this clonotype. The J gene is TRBJ2-3, the V gene TRBV7-9, with 10 nucleotides matching TRBD1. Germline trimming cut 5 bases from V and 5 bases from J; bases unmatched to any gene: 7. Germline CDR1 is SEHNR and CDR2 is FQNEAQ (reference sequence). This CDR3 region has 15 residues. CDR3 nucleotides: TGTGCCAGCAGCCCCAGACAGGGGGCGAAAGATACGCAGTATTTT. Its protein is CASSPRQGAKDTQYF.

This chain joins TRBV7-6 and TRBJ1-2; tentatively, D is TRBD1 (5 bases). The germline V gene encodes CDR1 SGHVS and CDR2 FNYEAQ. The CDR3 is 13 residues long. V shed 4 bases and J shed 2 bases, with 8 bases lying between them. The CDR3 DNA follows: TGTGCCAGCAGCTCCCGGGACAACTATGGCTACACCTTC. It translates to CASSSRDNYGYTF.

This clonotype was picked up a small number of times. The chain couples TRBV19 to TRBJ1-2; 7 bases align to TRBD1. The trim removed 5 bases at V and 7 bases at J, leaving 7 bases unmatched. CDR1 LNHDA and CDR2 SQIVND come from the germline V gene (reference sequence). The CDR3 consists of 13 residues. CDR3 sequence (DNA): TGTGCCAGTAGTGTACAGGGGTCGGTTGGCTACACCTTC. Its translation: CASSVQGSVGYTF.

Concerning this clonotype: The junction differs from germline at one of its ends, possibly a read error. The chain employs TRBV7-6 and TRBJ1-1; 7 nucleotides agree with TRBD1. The germline V gene has CDR1 SGHVS and CDR2 FNYEAQ. CDR3 length equals 15 residues. CDR3 amino acids: CATRPRETGNTEAFF. CDR3 sequence (DNA): TGTGCCACTAGACCTCGGGAGACAGGGAACACAGAAGCTTTCTTT.

V usage is TRBV29-1 and J usage is TRBJ1-2; TRBD1 matches at 8 bases. CDR1 and CDR2 (germline): SQVTM, ANQGSEA. Trimming at V came to 3 bases and at J to 6 bases, leaving 6 bases not matched to a gene. The CDR3 is 13 amino acids. Here the CDR3 reads CSVDLDRVDGYTF. CDR3 bases: TGCAGCGTTGACTTGGACAGGGTGGATGGCTACACCTTC.

The V and J genes are TRBV7-2 and TRBJ2-1; D not resolved. The V and J ends lost 0 bases and 0 bases respectively, with 6 bases between them. The CDR3 length is 15 residues. Germline CDR1 is SGHTA and CDR2 is FQGNSA. The CDR3: CASSLARSSYNEQFF. CDR3 nucleotides: TGTGCCAGCAGCTTAGCAAGAAGCTCCTACAATGAGCAGTTCTTC.

This clonotype occurred a few times. The chain employs TRBV12-3 or TRBV12-4 and TRBJ2-1; D may be TRBD1 (5 bases). V lost 0 bases and J lost 1, with 16 bases in between. CDR3 size: 18 residues. CDR3 nucleotides: TGTGCCAGCAGTTTAGCGCTTAAGGGGCTTGGGTCCTACAATGAGCAGTTCTTC. Its protein product is CASSLALKGLGSYNEQFF.

The V gene is TRBV12-3 or TRBV12-4, the J gene TRBJ2-1; D is unresolved. Trimming took 4 bases from V and 6 from J, leaving 10 bases between them. The CDR3 totals 13 residues. Written as DNA, the CDR3 is TGTGCCAGCAGTTCTGGCAGGTTCAATGAGCAGTTCTTC. It is translated as CASSSGRFNEQFF.

This clonotype has just a few counts. This chain uses TRBV4-3 with TRBJ2-4; TRBD1 might be the D (5 bases). CDR3 size: 16 residues. Per germline, CDR1 LGHNA and CDR2 YSLEER. The V end lost 0 bases, the J end lost 6 bases, and 15 bases lay between the germline ends. The CDR3 is CASSQDRYGQGNIQYF. The CDR3 nucleotides are TGCGCCAGCAGCCAAGATCGATATGGGCAGGGAAACATTCAGTACTTC.

This chain's CDR3 is CASSFRDRVDTQYF. CDR3 nucleotides: TGTGCCAGCAGTTTCCGGGACAGGGTTGATACGCAGTATTTT. The gene calls are TRBV28 and TRBJ2-3; 9 positions agree with TRBD1. Germline V gene sequence: CDR1 MDHEN, CDR2 SYDVKM. CDR3 length equals 14 residues. V lost 3 bases to trimming and J lost 6 bases; unmatched junction nucleotides: 4. The full variable domain, its missing parts supplied by reference TRBV28 and TRBJ2-3, is DVKVTQSSRYLVKRTGEKVFLECVQDMDHENMFWYRQDPGLGLRLIYFSYDVKMKEKGDIPEGYSVSREKKERFSLILESASTNQTSMYLCASSFRDRVDTQYFGPGTRLTVL.

For the CDR3, the DNA is TGTGCCAGCAGCTTAGTACTAGCGGGAGTATTAGAGACCCAGTACTTC. Amino acid sequence: CASSLVLAGVLETQYF. The chain combines TRBV11-2 with TRBJ2-5; TRBD2 matches 11 bases. Germline CDR1 SGHAT, CDR2 FQNNGV. This CDR3 comprises 16 residues. J lost 4 bases, V lost 1 base, and 5 bases had no gene match.

The CDR3 loop is CAIRTDRDPGTLGGYTF. The DNA of the CDR3 is TGTGCCATCAGGACAGACCGGGATCCCGGAACTCTTGGGGGCTACACCTTC. The rearrangement links TRBV10-3 to TRBJ1-2, with TRBD1 as a possible D gene (5 bases). V was clipped by 6 bases and J by 8 bases, with 28 bases between them. The CDR3 totals 17 residues. The germline V gene has CDR1 ENHRY and CDR2 SYGVKD.

This clonotype was seen repeatedly, ten times or more. The gene calls are TRBV28 and TRBJ1-2; D might be TRBD1 (6 bases). Germline V gene lookup returns CDR1 MDHEN and CDR2 SYDVKM. The CDR3 is 14 residues long. V lost 8 bases to trimming and J lost 8 bases, with 21 bases between them. The CDR3 DNA reads TGTGCCAGCCGAGGGGGTCCCCTATTGGACGGCTACACCTTC. Protein sequence: CASRGGPLLDGYTF.

The gene calls are TRBV15 and TRBJ2-2; perhaps TRBD1 as D (5 bases). Germline lookup yields CDR1 LNHNV and CDR2 YYDKDF (reference sequence). With 5 bases removed from V and 4 bases from J, the gap between germline ends came to 8 bases. There are 13 residues in the CDR3. CDR3 in amino acids: CATSATVTGELFF. Here the CDR3 DNA reads TGTGCCACCAGCGCGACAGTCACCGGGGAGCTGTTTTTT.

This clonotype has more than one count but fewer than ten. This rearrangement joins TRBV28 to TRBJ2-1; D gene unclear. Trimming pared 8 bases from V and 0 bases from J, leaving 11 bases between. CDR1 and CDR2 from the germline V gene are MDHEN and SYDVKM. The CDR3 consists of 14 residues. The CDR3 coding sequence is TGTGCCAGCGGCGCCGGCAGCTCCTACAATGAGCAGTTCTTC. Its protein product is CASGAGSSYNEQFF. Using reference TRBV28 and TRBJ2-1 for the parts outside the CDR3, the full variable domain is DVKVTQSSRYLVKRTGEKVFLECVQDMDHENMFWYRQDPGLGLRLIYFSYDVKMKEKGDIPEGYSVSREKKERFSLILESASTNQTSMYLCASGAGSSYNEQFFGPGTRLTVL.

This clonotype was seen a handful of times. The chain has TRBV7-2 and TRBJ2-3; 14 nucleotides match TRBD2. Germline CDR1 and CDR2: SGHTA and FQGNSA. This CDR3 is 19 amino acids long. J was trimmed by 3 bases and V by 0 bases; bases with no gene match: 8. This chain's CDR3 is CASSLASGTSGGRTDTQYF. For the CDR3, the DNA is TGTGCCAGCAGCTTAGCCTCAGGGACTAGCGGGGGTAGGACAGATACGCAGTATTTT.

CDR3 sequence (DNA): TGTGCCAGCAGTTACGTGGGTTGGGAAGAGCCTGAAGCTTTCTTT. Encoded protein: CASSYVGWEEPEAFF. This rearrangement joins TRBV6-2 or TRBV6-3 to TRBJ1-1; D ambiguous. Germline loops: CDR1 MNHEY, CDR2 SVGEGT. The CDR3 is made up of 15 amino acids. V lost 2 bases and J lost 6, with 16 bases in between.

This clonotype was found a few times. The rearrangement uses TRBV28 and TRBJ2-3, with 10 bases matching TRBD2. Per germline, CDR1 MDHEN and CDR2 SYDVKM. The CDR3 runs to 16 residues. With V trimmed by 2 bases and J by 7 bases, 9 bases remained unmatched. The chain's CDR3 is CASSLIRLAGENTQYF. Here the CDR3 DNA reads TGTGCCAGCAGTTTAATCCGACTAGCGGGTGAAAATACGCAGTATTTT.

The chain combines TRBV11-2 with TRBJ2-1; tentative D call: TRBD1 (6 bases). Germline V gives CDR1 SGHAT, CDR2 FQNNGV. V was pared by 1 base and J by 13 bases, with 14 bases between. The CDR3 is made up of 13 amino acids. CDR3 residues: CASSLAAFRGQFF. The CDR3 nucleotides read TGTGCCAGCAGCTTAGCCGCTTTCAGGGGCCAGTTCTTC.

The chain employs TRBV7-2 and TRBJ2-1, with 9 positions matching TRBD1. Looked up from germline, CDR1 is SGHTA and CDR2 is FQGNSA. The V gene end was trimmed by 5 bases and the J gene end by 2 bases; junction bases not matched to a gene: 13. The CDR3 sequence is 18 residues long. The CDR3 DNA sequence: TGTGCCAGCAGCCCACTCCCCGTTCACAGGGGGCCCTACAATGAGCAGTTCTTC. Translating gives CASSPLPVHRGPYNEQFF.

This clonotype was seen a few times. J is TRBJ2-7 and V is TRBV29-1; D gene uncertain. The CDR3 totals 14 residues. Per germline, CDR1 SQVTM and CDR2 ANQGSEA. The V and J ends lost 4 bases and 2 bases respectively, with 15 bases between them. The chain's CDR3 is CSVAYGQPPYEQYF. CDR3 in DNA: TGCAGCGTTGCCTATGGCCAGCCCCCCTACGAGCAGTACTTC.

This clonotype appeared a few times. The chain recombines TRBV7-2 with TRBJ1-2; TRBD1 matches at 8 bases. The CDR3 extends over 13 amino acids. Germline loops: CDR1 SGHTA, CDR2 FQGNSA. V lost 6 bases to trimming and J lost 2 bases; unmatched junction nucleotides: 2. The chain's CDR3 is CASRRQGNYGYTF. CDR3 DNA: TGTGCCAGCAGGCGACAGGGGAACTATGGCTACACCTTC.

This clonotype came up a few times. This chain joins TRBV15 and TRBJ2-1; either TRBD1 or TRBD2 may fit D (5 bases each). Trimming removed 5 bases from V and 6 bases from J, with 23 bases in between. Germline CDR1 reads LNHNV; CDR2 reads YYDKDF (reference sequence). The CDR3 is made up of 17 amino acids. CDR3 DNA: TGTGCCACCAGCGGGGAGCGCGAGACAGCGAGTCTCAATGAGCAGTTCTTC. Protein product: CATSGERETASLNEQFF.